The 32 T cell receptor beta chains below come from one sample, sequenced in a study of STAT3 mutations in large granular lymphocyte leukemia. Study-level points and caveats: Every T-LGLL patient had at least one immunodominant TCRbeta clonotype.

The repertoire was sequenced with immunoSEQ multiplex PCR; TCRdb's copy has only in-frame clones and lacks some. The sample carries over 30,000 clones, roughly 88% recorded once. No cognate antigen is known for these TCRs. Sequenced material: PBMCs. The receptors were gathered from a human donor with T large granular lymphocyte leukemia. Some clones in this sample may be carry-over from other donors' samples.

A word on this clone: Germline is not matched at one junction end, which may reflect a read error. The gene calls are TRBV28 and TRBJ2-5, with 13 bases aligning to TRBD2. The CDR3 has 12 residues. The V gene's germline CDR1 is MDHEN and CDR2 SYDVKM. This chain's CDR3 is CASSSTGTSGDF. For the CDR3, the DNA is TGTGCCAGCAGTTCAACCGGGACTAGCGGGGACTTC.

The rearrangement links TRBV7-8 to TRBJ1-1, with D hard to call. This CDR3 has 13 residues. Trimming took 0 bases from V and 2 from J, leaving 4 bases between them. Germline V lookup: CDR1 SGHVS, CDR2 FQNEAQ. The CDR3 sequence: CASSLARNTEAFF. CDR3 coding DNA: TGTGCCAGCAGCTTAGCAAGAAACACTGAAGCTTTCTTT. Using reference TRBV7-8 and TRBJ1-1 for the parts outside the CDR3, the full variable domain is GAGVSQSPRYKVAKRGQDVALRCDPISGHVSLFWYQQALGQGPEFLTYFQNEAQLDKSGLPSDRFFAERPEGSVSTLKIQRTQQEDSAVYLCASSLARNTEAFFGQGTRLTVV.

The V gene is TRBV13, the J gene TRBJ1-3, with D unresolved. CDR3 length: 12 amino acids. V lost 6 bases to trimming and J lost 4 bases, with 7 bases between them. CDR1 PRHDT and CDR2 FYEKMQ come from the germline V gene (reference sequence). The CDR3 sequence is CASRVRGNTIYF. DNA of the CDR3: TGTGCCAGCAGGGTGAGGGGAAACACCATATATTTT.

The gene calls are TRBV6-9 and TRBJ2-5; D ambiguous. CDR1 and CDR2 (germline): MNHGY, SVAAGI. This CDR3 comprises 15 residues. With 4 bases removed from V and 3 bases from J, the gap between germline ends came to 15 bases. The CDR3 DNA sequence: TGTGCCAGCAGTTCCATCGACGAGCCTAAAGAGACCCAGTACTTC. Translation: CASSSIDEPKETQYF.

The chain combines TRBV10-3 with TRBJ1-1; a possible D gene is TRBD1 (5 bases). V lost 2 bases and J lost 0, with 7 bases in between. The germline CDR1 and CDR2 sequences are ENHRY and SYGVKD. This CDR3 is 14 amino acids long. The CDR3 loop reads CAISEGDLNTEAFF. The CDR3 DNA is TGTGCCATCAGTGAGGGGGACTTGAACACTGAAGCTTTCTTT.

The chain is built from TRBV4-3 and TRBJ1-5; D possibly corresponds to TRBD1 (5 bases). There are 17 residues in the CDR3. Germline assignment: CDR1 LGHNA and CDR2 YSLEER. V was pared by 0 bases and J by 1 base, with 13 bases between. The CDR3 DNA is TGCGCCAGCAGCCAAGACGCCAGGGCGGAAAGCAATCAGCCCCAGCATTTT. This encodes CASSQDARAESNQPQHF.

The chain combines TRBV5-1 with TRBJ1-6; TRBD1 matches at 9 bases. Trimming removed 4 bases from V and 8 bases from J; junction bases left unmatched: 7. The CDR3 length is 15 residues. CDR1 and CDR2 from the germline V gene are SGHRS and YFSETQ. CDR3 residues: CASSIGTGKDSPLHF. CDR3 DNA: TGCGCCAGCAGCATCGGGACAGGGAAAGATTCACCCCTCCACTTT.

The chain combines TRBV5-6 with TRBJ1-1; D is possibly TRBD1 (6 bases). Germline loops: CDR1 SGHDT, CDR2 YYEEEE. CDR3 length: 15 residues. Trimming cost V 0 bases and J 1 base, with 10 bases left between them. The CDR3 is CASSLGLGANTEAFF. The CDR3 DNA reads as TGTGCCAGCAGCTTGGGGCTGGGGGCGAACACTGAAGCTTTCTTT.

This chain links TRBV5-1 with TRBJ1-6, with D maybe TRBD1 (6 bases). Germline values: CDR1 SGHRS, CDR2 YFSETQ. V was trimmed by 0 bases and J by 0 bases, leaving 7 bases between them. The CDR3 has 16 amino acids. The CDR3 is CASSLEDSSYNSPLHF. The CDR3, as DNA: TGCGCCAGCAGCTTGGAGGACAGCTCCTATAATTCACCCCTCCACTTT.

V and J are TRBV5-1 and TRBJ1-5; TRBD1 matches at 8 bases. Losses at the gene ends were 0 bases for V and 2 bases for J; bases not matched to a gene: 4. This CDR3 spans 16 amino acids. The germline gives CDR1 SGHRS, CDR2 YFSETQ. This chain's CDR3 is CASSLGTGTGNQPQHF. The DNA of the CDR3 is TGCGCCAGCAGCTTGGGGACAGGGACAGGCAATCAGCCCCAGCATTTT.

V and J are TRBV28 and TRBJ1-1, with TRBD1 matching 8 bases. The germline gives CDR1 MDHEN, CDR2 SYDVKM. The CDR3 contains 15 residues. Unmatched junction bases numbered 14, after V lost 7 bases and J lost 7 bases. The chain's CDR3 is CASKETGAGRYEAFF. The CDR3 DNA reads as TGTGCCAGCAAGGAGACAGGGGCCGGGCGGTATGAAGCTTTCTTT. The full variable domain, in which reference TRBV28 and TRBJ1-1 provide the parts outside the CDR3, is DVKVTQSSRYLVKRTGEKVFLECVQDMDHENMFWYRQDPGLGLRLIYFSYDVKMKEKGDIPEGYSVSREKKERFSLILESASTNQTSMYLCASKETGAGRYEAFFGQGTRLTVV.

The chain joins TRBV15 to TRBJ2-5; no clear D. The CDR3 length is 12 residues. In germline, CDR1 is LNHNV, CDR2 YYDKDF (reference sequence). V was cut by 0 bases and J by 5 bases, with 4 bases left in between. The CDR3 spells CATSREWETQYF. The CDR3 DNA follows: TGTGCCACCAGCAGAGAATGGGAGACCCAGTACTTC.

V usage is TRBV2 and J usage is TRBJ1-4, with TRBD1 as a possible D gene (5 bases). CDR1 and CDR2 from the germline V gene are SNHLY and FYNNEI. The CDR3 is 13 amino acids. Trimming stripped 8 bases from V and 5 bases from J, with 12 bases between. The CDR3 coding sequence is TGTGCCAGCCGGGGGAGTTTAAATGAAAAACTGTTTTTT. Amino acids: CASRGSLNEKLFF.

This chain uses TRBV13 with TRBJ2-2; D unclear. V was trimmed by 7 bases and J by 6 bases, leaving 6 bases between them. CDR1 and CDR2 (germline): PRHDT, FYEKMQ (reference sequence). The CDR3 is made up of 11 amino acids. The CDR3 loop reads CASKVSGELFF. CDR3 nucleotides: TGTGCCAGCAAGGTCTCCGGGGAGCTGTTTTTT.

The gene calls are TRBV15 and TRBJ1-5, with D possibly TRBD1 on 5 matching bases. CDR1 and CDR2 from the germline V gene are LNHNV and YYDKDF (reference sequence). The CDR3 sequence is 12 residues long. Trimming shortened V by 2 bases and J by 7 bases, and 6 bases separated the two germline ends. Written as DNA, the CDR3 is TGTGCCACCAGCAGATCAGGGCAGCCCCAGCATTTT. Translating it yields CATSRSGQPQHF. The whole variable domain, remainder taken from reference TRBV15 and TRBJ1-5, is DAMVIQNPRYQVTQFGKPVTLSCSQTLNHNVMYWYQQKSSQAPKLLFHYYDKDFNNEADTPDNFQSRRPNTSFCFLDIRSPGLGDTAMYLCATSRSGQPQHFGDGTRLSIL.

This clone showed up just once. The gene calls are TRBV9 and TRBJ1-6, with TRBD1 identical over 8 bases. CDR1 is SGDLS, CDR2 YYNGEE, per germline. Germline trimming cut 2 bases from V and 8 bases from J; bases unmatched to any gene: 9. The CDR3 is 16 amino acids. CDR3 sequence (DNA): TGTGCCAGCAGCGTGACGACAGGGGCTTTGGATTCACCCCTCCACTTT. Protein: CASSVTTGALDSPLHF.

This sequence joins TRBV19 and TRBJ1-2; maybe TRBD1 (5 bases). The CDR3 spans 14 residues. The V gene lost 5 bases and the J gene lost 4 bases, with 14 bases spanning the gap. CDR1 is LNHDA and CDR2 is SQIVND in the germline V gene (reference sequence). CDR3 DNA sequence: TGTGCCAGTAGTTGGGGGGGTGAATCCTATGGCTACACCTTC. As protein: CASSWGGESYGYTF.

In this sample, this clone turned up once. This CDR3 reads CSASSSSIAFF. CDR3 DNA sequence: TGCAGTGCTAGCTCGAGTAGCATCGCTTTCTTT. The chain employs TRBV20-1 and TRBJ1-1, with D unresolved. CDR1 is DFQATT and CDR2 is SNEGSKA in the germline V gene (reference sequence). The CDR3 length is 11 residues. The V gene lost 3 bases and the J gene lost 11 bases, with 13 bases spanning the gap.

The chain carries TRBV27 and TRBJ1-1; no firm D call. From germline, CDR1 is MNHEY and CDR2 SMNVEV (reference sequence). Deletions cut 1 base from V and 7 bases from J, with 7 bases between. This CDR3 is 12 amino acids long. The DNA for the CDR3 is TGTGCCAGCAGTTTATGGGGAGGTGAAGCTTTCTTT. Translated: CASSLWGGEAFF.

This chain joins TRBV6-4 and TRBJ2-3, with D possibly matching TRBD2 (7 bases). Germline-derived CDR1 and CDR2 are MRHNA and SNTAGT. The V gene lost 3 bases and the J gene lost 0 bases, with 10 bases spanning the gap. The CDR3 runs 15 residues. This CDR3 is CASSEGGASTDTQYF. The CDR3 DNA reads as TGTGCCAGCAGTGAGGGGGGGGCTAGCACAGATACGCAGTATTTT.

The V gene is TRBV5-1, the J gene TRBJ1-2, with TRBD1 identical over 7 bases. Germline V gives CDR1 SGHRS, CDR2 YFSETQ. This CDR3 is built from 13 residues. After removal of 1 base from V and 7 bases from J, the junction contained 4 bases not matched to a gene. CDR3 sequence reads: CASSLRQGPGYTF. The CDR3 DNA is TGCGCCAGCAGCTTGCGACAGGGACCTGGCTACACCTTC.

The J gene is TRBJ1-1, the V gene TRBV5-1; 7 bases agree with TRBD1. The CDR3 covers 13 residues. The trim removed 4 bases at V and 4 bases at J, leaving 4 bases unmatched. Germline CDR1 reads SGHRS; CDR2 reads YFSETQ. DNA for the CDR3: TGCGCCAGCAGCCCCGGGGACAGCACTGAAGCTTTCTTT. Amino acids: CASSPGDSTEAFF.

This rearrangement joins TRBV7-2 to TRBJ2-1; D call uncertain. This CDR3 spans 18 amino acids. Trimming shortened V by 5 bases and J by 4 bases, and 24 bases separated the two germline ends. Germline CDR1 reads SGHTA; CDR2 reads FQGNSA. Here the CDR3 DNA reads TGTGCCAGCAGCCGGAACGGTATCCTTCCTACCCCATACAATGAGCAGTTCTTC. Protein product: CASSRNGILPTPYNEQFF.

DNA of the CDR3: TGCAGCGTTGAGAGGGGGGTCAGGGAGCAGTACTTC. This encodes CSVERGVREQYF. The J gene is TRBJ2-7, the V gene TRBV29-1; the D call may be TRBD1 or TRBD2 (6 bases each). From germline, CDR1 is SQVTM and CDR2 ANQGSEA. V was pared by 3 bases and J by 7 bases, with 13 bases between. This CDR3 has 12 residues.

This chain connects TRBV28 to TRBJ1-2; TRBD1 aligns across 8 bases. Germline V gene sequence: CDR1 MDHEN, CDR2 SYDVKM. Unmatched junction bases numbered 6, after V lost 5 bases and J lost 4 bases. The CDR3 runs 14 residues. The CDR3 DNA is TGTGCCAGCAGTACCCAGGGGGCCGGCTATGGCTACACCTTC. It is translated as CASSTQGAGYGYTF.

The chain's CDR3 is CASSYSATNTEAFF. CDR3 nucleotide sequence: TGTGCCAGCAGTTACTCTGCTACGAACACTGAAGCTTTCTTT. The rearrangement joins TRBV6-6 to TRBJ1-1; D not resolved. The V and J ends lost 0 bases and 1 base respectively, with 6 bases between them. The CDR3 spans 14 residues. CDR1 MNHNY and CDR2 SVGAGI come from the germline V gene (reference sequence).

J is TRBJ2-1 and V is TRBV28; TRBD2 might be the D (6 bases). V was pared by 7 bases and J by 8 bases, with 15 bases between. Germline CDR1 is MDHEN and CDR2 is SYDVKM. The CDR3 runs 13 residues. CDR3 residues: CASTLPGGYEQFF. The DNA of the CDR3 is TGTGCCAGCACCCTTCCCGGGGGATATGAGCAGTTCTTC.

The V and J genes are TRBV5-1 and TRBJ2-3; the match to TRBD2 covers 14 bases. After removal of 5 bases from V and 1 base from J, the junction contained 3 bases not matched to a gene. Germline CDR1 is SGHRS and CDR2 is YFSETQ. The CDR3 is made up of 16 amino acids. This chain's CDR3 is CASRTGLAGGTDTQYF. The CDR3 DNA follows: TGCGCCAGCAGGACGGGACTAGCGGGGGGCACAGATACGCAGTATTTT.

The chain is built from TRBV5-4 and TRBJ1-2; D remains unclear. The CDR3 runs 13 residues. The V gene's germline CDR1 is SGHNT and CDR2 YYREEE (reference sequence). The germline V and J ends were trimmed by 2 bases and 3 bases, with 8 bases remaining between them. The CDR3 bases are TGTGCCAGCAGCTTCAATGGGGACTATGGCTACACCTTC. Protein product: CASSFNGDYGYTF. Variable domain in full (rest from reference TRBV5-4 and TRBJ1-2): ETGVTQSPTHLIKTRGQQVTLRCSSQSGHNTVSWYQQALGQGPQFIFQYYREEENGRGNFPPRFSGLQFPNYSSELNVNALELDDSALYLCASSFNGDYGYTFGSGTRLTVV.

The chain couples TRBV4-2 to TRBJ2-7; 9 bases are a match to TRBD1. The germline V gene has CDR1 LGHNA and CDR2 YNFKEQ. Losses at the gene ends were 4 bases for V and 5 bases for J; bases not matched to a gene: 9. The CDR3 is made up of 15 amino acids. The CDR3 loop is CASSLRGTGRDEQYF. CDR3 nucleotides: TGTGCCAGCAGCCTCCGTGGGACAGGGCGCGACGAGCAGTACTTC.

V is TRBV4-1 and J is TRBJ1-2, with 8 bases identical to TRBD1. CDR3 length: 14 residues. The germline CDR1 and CDR2 sequences are MGHRA and YSYEKL. With V trimmed by 4 bases and J by 5 bases, 6 bases remained unmatched. DNA of the CDR3: TGCGCCAGCAGCCGTACGACAGGGGATTATGGCTACACCTTC. This codes for CASSRTTGDYGYTF.

This clone has more than one count but fewer than ten. At one boundary the junction diverges from the germline segment, which might be a read error. CDR3 in amino acids: CASSQWEMDF. The CDR3 bases are TGTGCCAGCAGCCAGTGGGAAATGGACTTC. The chain is built from TRBV11-2 and TRBJ1-2, with D unclear. CDR1 and CDR2 (germline): SGHAT, FQNNGV. The CDR3 runs 10 residues.